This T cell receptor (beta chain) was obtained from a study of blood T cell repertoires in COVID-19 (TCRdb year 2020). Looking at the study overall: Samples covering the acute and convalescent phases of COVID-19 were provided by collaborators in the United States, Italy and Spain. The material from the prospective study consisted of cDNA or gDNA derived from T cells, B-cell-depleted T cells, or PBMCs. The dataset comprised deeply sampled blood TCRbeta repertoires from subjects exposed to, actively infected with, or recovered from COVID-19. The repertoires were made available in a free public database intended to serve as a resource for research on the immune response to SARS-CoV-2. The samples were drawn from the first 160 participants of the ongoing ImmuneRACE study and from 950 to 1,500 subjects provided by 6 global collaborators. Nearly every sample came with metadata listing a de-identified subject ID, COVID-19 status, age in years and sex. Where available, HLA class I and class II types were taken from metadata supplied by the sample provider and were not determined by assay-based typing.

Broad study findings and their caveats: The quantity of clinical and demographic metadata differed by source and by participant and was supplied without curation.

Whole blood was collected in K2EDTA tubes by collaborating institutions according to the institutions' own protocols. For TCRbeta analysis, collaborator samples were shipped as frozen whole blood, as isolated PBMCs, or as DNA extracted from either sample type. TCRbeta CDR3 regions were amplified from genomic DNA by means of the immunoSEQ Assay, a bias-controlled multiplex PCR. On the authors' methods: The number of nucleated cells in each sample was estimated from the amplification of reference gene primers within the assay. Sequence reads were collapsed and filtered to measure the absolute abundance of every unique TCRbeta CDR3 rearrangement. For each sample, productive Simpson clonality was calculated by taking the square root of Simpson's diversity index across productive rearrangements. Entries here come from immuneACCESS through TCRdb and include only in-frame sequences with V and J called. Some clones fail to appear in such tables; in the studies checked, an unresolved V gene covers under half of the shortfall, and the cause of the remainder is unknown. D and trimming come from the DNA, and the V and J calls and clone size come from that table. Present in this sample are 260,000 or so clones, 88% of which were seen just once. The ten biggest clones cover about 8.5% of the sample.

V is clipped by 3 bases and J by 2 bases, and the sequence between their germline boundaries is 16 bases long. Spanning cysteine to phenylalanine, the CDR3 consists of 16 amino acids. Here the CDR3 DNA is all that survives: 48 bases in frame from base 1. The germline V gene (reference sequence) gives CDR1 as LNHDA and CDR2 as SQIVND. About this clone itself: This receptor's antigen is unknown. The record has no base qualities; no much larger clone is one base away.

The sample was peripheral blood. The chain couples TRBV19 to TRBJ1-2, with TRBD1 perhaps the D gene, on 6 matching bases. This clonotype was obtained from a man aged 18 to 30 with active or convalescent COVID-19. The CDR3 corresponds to CASSMLGQSWNYGYTF. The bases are TGTGCCAGTAGTATGCTTGGACAGTCTTGGAACTATGGCTACACCTTC.